Below, 14 T cell receptor beta chains from the same sample are listed, as sequenced in a study of T cell repertoires in cytomegalovirus infection. TCRdb recomputed calls from the reads with MiXCR, one row per CDR3 protein. Of approximately 500,000 distinct CDR3 sequences listed, approximately 10% are singletons. The sequenced sample consisted of PBMCs. All receptors derive from a human donor in good health (CMV status not recorded). Some clones in this sample may be carry-over from other donors' samples.

This clonotype was counted at least ten times. The chain recombines TRBV7-6 with TRBJ1-2; 8 nucleotides line up with TRBD1. V gave up 5 bases and J gave up 7 bases; unmatched junction bases: 0. The germline CDR1 and CDR2 sequences are SGHVS and FNYEAQ. The CDR3 runs to 11 residues. The chain's CDR3 is CASSDRGGYTF. The CDR3 nucleotides are TGTGCCAGCAGCGACAGGGGTGGCTACACCTTC. Full variable domain (rest looked up from reference TRBV7-6 and TRBJ1-2): GAGVSQSPRYKVTKRGQDVALRCDPISGHVSLYWYRQALGQGPEFLTYFNYEAQQDKSGLPNDRFSAERPEGSISTLTIQRTEQRDSAMYRCASSDRGGYTFGSGTRLTVV.

This clonotype was detected a few times. The V call is TRBV5-8, the J call TRBJ2-7, with D hard to call. This CDR3 has 13 residues. Germline CDR1 reads SGHTS; CDR2 reads YDEGEE. V lost 3 bases and J lost 2, with 9 bases in between. For the CDR3, the DNA is TGTGCCAGCAGCTCGGACGATACCTACGAGCAGTACTTC. Amino acids: CASSSDDTYEQYF.

The V and J genes are TRBV7-9 and TRBJ1-6; TRBD1 might be the D (5 bases). The V end was cut by 5 bases, the J end by 6 bases, with 20 bases between. Germline CDR1 reads SEHNR; CDR2 reads FQNEAQ (reference sequence). CDR3 length: 17 amino acids. CDR3 DNA sequence: TGTGCCAGCAGCCAACCTACATCGGGGCAGGGTAATTCACCCCTCCACTTT. Amino acid sequence: CASSQPTSGQGNSPLHF.

This clonotype was counted many times. In nucleotides, the CDR3 is TGCGCCAGCAGCTTTAGACAATATAACACCGGGGAGCTGTTTTTT. This encodes CASSFRQYNTGELFF. The rearrangement joins TRBV5-1 to TRBJ2-2; D remains unclear. Germline V gene sequence: CDR1 SGHRS, CDR2 YFSETQ. The CDR3 is made up of 15 amino acids. The V gene lost 2 bases and the J gene lost 2 bases, with 10 bases spanning the gap. The variable domain in full, with the rest retrieved from reference TRBV5-1 and TRBJ2-2, is KAGVTQTPRYLIKTRGQQVTLSCSPISGHRSVSWYQQTPGQGLQFLFEYFSETQRNKGNFPGRFSGRQFSNSRSEMNVSTLELGDSALYLCASSFRQYNTGELFFGEGSRLTVL.

This clonotype was observed many times. The chain recombines TRBV20-1 with TRBJ1-1, with 8 bases lining up with TRBD1. Looked up from germline, CDR1 is DFQATT and CDR2 is SNEGSKA (reference sequence). CDR3 length: 14 amino acids. The J segment lost 4 bases and the V segment lost 2 bases, leaving 6 bases of the junction unmatched. CDR3 DNA: TGCAGTGCTAGACCAGGGGGCGCGGGCACTGAAGCTTTCTTT. Translating gives CSARPGGAGTEAFF.

This clonotype has a count of ten or more. This chain uses TRBV14 with TRBJ2-5; unclear D gene. V lost 4 bases to trimming and J lost 3 bases, with 6 bases between them. This CDR3 is 12 amino acids long. Germline values: CDR1 SGHDN, CDR2 FVKESK. The CDR3 nucleotides are TGTGCCAGCAGCCGAATCAAAGAGACCCAGTACTTC. Translating it yields CASSRIKETQYF.

This clonotype was recorded at least ten times. The rearrangement uses TRBV6-5 and TRBJ2-7; D could derive from TRBD1 or TRBD2 (5 bases each). The length of the CDR3 is 12 residues. V was shortened by 5 bases and J by 9 bases, with 14 bases between the two germline ends. Germline assignment: CDR1 MNHEY and CDR2 SVGAGI. CDR3 region: CASSRPGTVQYF. The CDR3 coding sequence is TGTGCCAGCAGTAGACCAGGGACGGTGCAGTACTTC.

The rearrangement uses TRBV19 and TRBJ2-1, with TRBD2 matching 7 bases. CDR3 size: 16 residues. V dropped 1 base and J dropped 3; count of bases not matched to a gene: 6. CDR1 is LNHDA, CDR2 SQIVND, per germline (reference sequence). CDR3 sequence (DNA): TGTGCCAGTAGTATAGGTAGCGGGTCAATCTACAATGAGCAGTTCTTC. Amino acids: CASSIGSGSIYNEQFF.

In this sample, this clonotype turned up once. The rearrangement joins TRBV20-1 to TRBJ2-1, with D perhaps matching TRBD1 or TRBD2 (5 bases each). The CDR3 has 16 residues. With 0 bases removed from V and 5 bases from J, the gap between germline ends came to 17 bases. Germline-derived CDR1 and CDR2 are DFQATT and SNEGSKA (reference sequence). The CDR3 here is CSARDSGGVIHNEQFF. The CDR3, as DNA: TGCAGTGCTAGAGACAGTGGGGGAGTGATCCACAATGAGCAGTTCTTC.

This clonotype has only a few counts. V usage is TRBV20-1 and J usage is TRBJ2-7, with 8 bases aligning to TRBD2. V lost 2 bases and J lost 0; bases outside the gene matches: 18. CDR3 length equals 19 residues. Germline V gene data show CDR1 as DFQATT and CDR2 as SNEGSKA (reference sequence). CDR3 bases: TGCAGTGCTAGACCGATAGCGGGAACACGGGGGGGTAGCTCCTACGAGCAGTACTTC. Translated: CSARPIAGTRGGSSYEQYF.

The sample holds a few counts of this clonotype. The chain recombines TRBV14 with TRBJ2-5; possible D gene TRBD2, 6 bases. The CDR3 runs to 14 residues. V lost 5 bases and J lost 5, with 15 bases in between. Germline CDR1 is SGHDN and CDR2 is FVKESK. The DNA of the CDR3 is TGTGCCAGCAGCGATCTCTGGGGGAGGGAGACCCAGTACTTC. This encodes CASSDLWGRETQYF.

In this sample, this clonotype turned up many times. The chain employs TRBV29-1 and TRBJ1-2; 9 bases line up with TRBD1. CDR1 and CDR2 from the germline V gene are SQVTM and ANQGSEA. This CDR3 contains 14 residues. Trimming took 4 bases from V and 2 from J; bases not matched to a gene: 5. As DNA, the CDR3 is TGCAGCGTTGTACCCGGGACAGGGAACTATGGCTACACCTTC. It specifies CSVVPGTGNYGYTF.

The V and J genes are TRBV30 and TRBJ2-1, with 8 bases lining up with TRBD2. CDR1 and CDR2 (germline): GTSNPN, SVGIG (reference sequence). The V gene end was trimmed by 2 bases and the J gene end by 5 bases; junction bases not matched to a gene: 2. The CDR3 has 13 amino acids. CDR3 in DNA: TGTGCCTGGAGTAGCGGGAGAAACAATGAGCAGTTCTTC. This gives the protein CAWSSGRNNEQFF.

This clonotype was detected ten times or more. The J gene is TRBJ2-1, the V gene TRBV6-1; 12 bases align to TRBD2. The CDR3 totals 17 residues. Germline CDR1 reads MNHNS; CDR2 reads SASEGT. Unmatched junction bases numbered 11, after V lost 6 bases and J lost 5 bases. In nucleotides, the CDR3 is TGTGCCAGCAGATTTAGGGCACTAGCGGGAGGTAACAATGAGCAGTTCTTC. This gives the protein CASRFRALAGGNNEQFF.